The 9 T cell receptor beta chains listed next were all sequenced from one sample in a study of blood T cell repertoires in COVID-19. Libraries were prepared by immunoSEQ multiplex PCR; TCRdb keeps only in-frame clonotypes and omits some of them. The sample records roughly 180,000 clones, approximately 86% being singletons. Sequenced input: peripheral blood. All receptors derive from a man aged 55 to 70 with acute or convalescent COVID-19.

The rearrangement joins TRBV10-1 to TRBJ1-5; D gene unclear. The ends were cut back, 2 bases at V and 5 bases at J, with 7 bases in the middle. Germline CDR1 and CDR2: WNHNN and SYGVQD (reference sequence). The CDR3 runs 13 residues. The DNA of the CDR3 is TGCGCCAGCAGTGAGCGACGGGATCAGCCCCAGCATTTT. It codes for CASSERRDQPQHF.

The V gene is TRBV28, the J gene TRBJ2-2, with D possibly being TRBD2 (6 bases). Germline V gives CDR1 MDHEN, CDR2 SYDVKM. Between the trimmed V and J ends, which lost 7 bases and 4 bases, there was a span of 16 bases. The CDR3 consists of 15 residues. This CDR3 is CASTVLGGITGELFF. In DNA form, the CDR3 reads TGTGCCAGCACAGTTTTGGGGGGAATCACCGGGGAGCTGTTTTTT.

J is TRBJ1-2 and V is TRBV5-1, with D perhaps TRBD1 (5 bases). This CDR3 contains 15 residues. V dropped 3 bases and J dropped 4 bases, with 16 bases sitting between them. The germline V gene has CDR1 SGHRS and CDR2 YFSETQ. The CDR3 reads CASSSGSGKSYGYTF. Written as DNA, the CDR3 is TGCGCCAGCAGCTCAGGTTCAGGGAAATCCTATGGCTACACCTTC.

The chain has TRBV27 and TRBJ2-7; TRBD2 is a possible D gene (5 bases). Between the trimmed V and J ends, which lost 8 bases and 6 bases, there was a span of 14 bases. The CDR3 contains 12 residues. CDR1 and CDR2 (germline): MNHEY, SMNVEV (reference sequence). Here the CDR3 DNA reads TGTGCCAGCTGGGAGCTTACCGGCGAGCAGTACTTC. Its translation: CASWELTGEQYF.

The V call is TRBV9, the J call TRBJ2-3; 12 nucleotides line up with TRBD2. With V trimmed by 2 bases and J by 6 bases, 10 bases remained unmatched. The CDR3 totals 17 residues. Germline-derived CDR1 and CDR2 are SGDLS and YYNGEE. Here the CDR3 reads CASSVHPTSGRGDTQYF. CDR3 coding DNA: TGTGCCAGCAGCGTCCATCCGACTAGCGGGAGAGGGGATACGCAGTATTTT.

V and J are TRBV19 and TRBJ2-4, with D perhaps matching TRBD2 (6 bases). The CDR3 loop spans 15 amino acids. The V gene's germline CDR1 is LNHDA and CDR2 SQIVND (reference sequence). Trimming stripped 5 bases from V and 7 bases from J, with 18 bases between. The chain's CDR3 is CASSSGLVKANIQYF. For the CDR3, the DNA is TGTGCCAGTAGTTCGGGACTGGTGAAGGCTAACATTCAGTACTTC.

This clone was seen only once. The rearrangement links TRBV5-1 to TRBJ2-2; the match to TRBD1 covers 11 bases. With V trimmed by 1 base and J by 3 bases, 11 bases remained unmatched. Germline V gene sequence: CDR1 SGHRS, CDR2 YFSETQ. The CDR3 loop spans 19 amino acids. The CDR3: CASSLLPERTGGHTGELFF. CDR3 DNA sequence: TGCGCCAGCAGCTTGCTCCCCGAGCGGACAGGGGGCCACACCGGGGAGCTGTTTTTT.

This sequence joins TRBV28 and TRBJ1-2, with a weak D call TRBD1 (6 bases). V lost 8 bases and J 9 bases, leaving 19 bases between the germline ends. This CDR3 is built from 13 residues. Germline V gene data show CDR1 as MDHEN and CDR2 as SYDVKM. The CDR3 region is CASDDRTSVSYTF. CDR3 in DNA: TGTGCCAGCGACGACAGGACCAGCGTGAGCTACACCTTC.

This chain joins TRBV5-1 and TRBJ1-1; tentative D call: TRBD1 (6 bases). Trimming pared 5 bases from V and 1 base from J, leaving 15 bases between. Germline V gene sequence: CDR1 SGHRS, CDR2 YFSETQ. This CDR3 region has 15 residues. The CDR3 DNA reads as TGCGCCAGCAGGAATTCAGGGGCAGCGAACACTGAAGCTTTCTTT. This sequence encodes CASRNSGAANTEAFF.